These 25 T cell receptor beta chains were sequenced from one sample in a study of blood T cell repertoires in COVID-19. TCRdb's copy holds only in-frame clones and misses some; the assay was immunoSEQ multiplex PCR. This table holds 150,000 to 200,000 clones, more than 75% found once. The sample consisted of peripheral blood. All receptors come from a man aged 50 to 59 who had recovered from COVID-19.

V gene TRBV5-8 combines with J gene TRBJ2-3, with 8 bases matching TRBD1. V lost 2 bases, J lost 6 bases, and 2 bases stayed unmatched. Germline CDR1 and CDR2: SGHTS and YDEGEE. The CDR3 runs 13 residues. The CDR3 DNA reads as TGTGCCAGCAGCTTAAGGACAGGGGATACGCAGTATTTT. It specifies CASSLRTGDTQYF.

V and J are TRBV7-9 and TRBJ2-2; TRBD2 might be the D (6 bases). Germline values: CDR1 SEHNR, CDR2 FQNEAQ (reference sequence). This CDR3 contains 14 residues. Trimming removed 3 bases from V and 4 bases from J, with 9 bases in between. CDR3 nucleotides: TGTGCCAGCAGCTTCTCACTAGCCACCGGGGAGCTGTTTTTT. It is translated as CASSFSLATGELFF.

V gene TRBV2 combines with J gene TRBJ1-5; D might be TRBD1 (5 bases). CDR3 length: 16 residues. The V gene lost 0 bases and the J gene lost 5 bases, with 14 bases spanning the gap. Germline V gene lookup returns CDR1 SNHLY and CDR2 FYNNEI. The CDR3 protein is CASSEADTGDHQPQHF. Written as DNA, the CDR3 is TGTGCCAGCAGTGAAGCAGATACGGGGGACCATCAGCCCCAGCATTTT.

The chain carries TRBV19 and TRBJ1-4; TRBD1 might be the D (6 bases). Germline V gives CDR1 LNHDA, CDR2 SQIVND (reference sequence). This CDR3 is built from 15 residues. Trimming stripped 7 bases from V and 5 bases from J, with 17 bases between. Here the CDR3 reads CASTTSGQRNEKLFF. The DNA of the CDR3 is TGTGCCAGTACCACCTCGGGACAAAGAAATGAAAAACTGTTTTTT.

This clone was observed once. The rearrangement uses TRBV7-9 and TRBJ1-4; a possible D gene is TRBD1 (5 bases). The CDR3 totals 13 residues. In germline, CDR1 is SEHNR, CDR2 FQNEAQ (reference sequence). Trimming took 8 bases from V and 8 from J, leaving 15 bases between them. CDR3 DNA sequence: TGTGCCAGCGGTGGCAGGGAATTCGAAAAACTGTTTTTT. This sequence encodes CASGGREFEKLFF.

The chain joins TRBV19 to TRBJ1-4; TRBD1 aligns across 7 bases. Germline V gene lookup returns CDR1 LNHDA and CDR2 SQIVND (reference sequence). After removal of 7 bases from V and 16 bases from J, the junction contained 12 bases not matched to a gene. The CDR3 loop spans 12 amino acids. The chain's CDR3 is CASTNYQGQSFF. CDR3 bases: TGTGCCAGTACCAATTACCAGGGACAGTCGTTTTTT.

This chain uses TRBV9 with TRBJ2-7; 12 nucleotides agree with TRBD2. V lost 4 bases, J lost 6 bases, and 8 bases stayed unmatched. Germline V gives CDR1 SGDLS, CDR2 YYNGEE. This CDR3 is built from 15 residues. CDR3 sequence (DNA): TGTGCCAGCAGCTACCGACTAGCGGGAGAAGGCGAGCAGTACTTC. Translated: CASSYRLAGEGEQYF.

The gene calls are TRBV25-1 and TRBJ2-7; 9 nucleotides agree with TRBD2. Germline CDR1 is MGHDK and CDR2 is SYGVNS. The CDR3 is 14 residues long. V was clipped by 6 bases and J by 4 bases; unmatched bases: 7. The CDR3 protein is CASRKGTSPYEQYF. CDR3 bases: TGTGCCAGCAGGAAGGGGACTAGCCCTTACGAGCAGTACTTC.

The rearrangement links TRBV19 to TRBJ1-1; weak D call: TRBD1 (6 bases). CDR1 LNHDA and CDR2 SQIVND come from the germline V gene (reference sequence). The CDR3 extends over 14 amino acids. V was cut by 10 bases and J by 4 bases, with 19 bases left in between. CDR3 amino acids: CANSEGGESTEAFF. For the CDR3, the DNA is TGTGCCAACTCGGAAGGGGGAGAGAGCACTGAAGCTTTCTTT.

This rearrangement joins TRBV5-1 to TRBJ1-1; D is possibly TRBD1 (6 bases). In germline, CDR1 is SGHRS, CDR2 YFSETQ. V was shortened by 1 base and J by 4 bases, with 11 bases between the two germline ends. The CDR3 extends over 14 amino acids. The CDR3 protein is CASSLQQGLTEAFF. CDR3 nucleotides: TGCGCCAGCAGCTTGCAGCAGGGGCTCACTGAAGCTTTCTTT.

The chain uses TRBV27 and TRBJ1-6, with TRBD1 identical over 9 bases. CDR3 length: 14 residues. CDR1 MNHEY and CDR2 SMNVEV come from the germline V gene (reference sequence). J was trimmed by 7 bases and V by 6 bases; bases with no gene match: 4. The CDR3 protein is CASRIDRGNSPLHF. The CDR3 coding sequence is TGTGCCAGCAGAATCGACAGGGGGAATTCACCCCTCCACTTT.

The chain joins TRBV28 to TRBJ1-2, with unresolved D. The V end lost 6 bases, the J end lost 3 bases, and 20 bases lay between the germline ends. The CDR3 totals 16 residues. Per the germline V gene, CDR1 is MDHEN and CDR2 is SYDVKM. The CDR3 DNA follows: TGTGCCAGCAGCCTGCCAACAGTGCTCGGCTACTATGGCTACACCTTC. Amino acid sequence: CASSLPTVLGYYGYTF.

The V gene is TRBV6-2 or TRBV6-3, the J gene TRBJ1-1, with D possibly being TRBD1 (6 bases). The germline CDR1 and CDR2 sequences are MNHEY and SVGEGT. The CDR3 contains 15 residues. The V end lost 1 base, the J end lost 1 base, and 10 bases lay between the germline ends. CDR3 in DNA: TGTGCCAGCAGTTACTTGGACAGAACGAACACTGAAGCTTTCTTT. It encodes CASSYLDRTNTEAFF.

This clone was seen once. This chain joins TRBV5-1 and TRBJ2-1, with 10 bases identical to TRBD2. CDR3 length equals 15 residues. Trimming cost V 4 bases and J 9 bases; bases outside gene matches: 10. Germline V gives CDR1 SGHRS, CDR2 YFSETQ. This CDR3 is CASSDPSGSSGEQFF. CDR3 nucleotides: TGCGCCAGCAGCGACCCTAGCGGGAGTAGTGGTGAGCAGTTCTTC.

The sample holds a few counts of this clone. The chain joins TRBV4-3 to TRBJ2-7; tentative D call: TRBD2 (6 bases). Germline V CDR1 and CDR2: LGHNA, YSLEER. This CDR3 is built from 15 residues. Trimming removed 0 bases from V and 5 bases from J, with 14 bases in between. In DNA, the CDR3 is TGCGCCAGCAGCCAAGATTTTGGGGACTGGGACGAGCAGTACTTC. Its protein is CASSQDFGDWDEQYF.

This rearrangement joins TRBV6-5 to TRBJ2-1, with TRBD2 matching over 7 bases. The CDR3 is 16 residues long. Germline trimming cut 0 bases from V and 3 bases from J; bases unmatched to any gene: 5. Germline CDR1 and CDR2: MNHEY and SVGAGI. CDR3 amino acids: CASSYSKAGIYNEQFF. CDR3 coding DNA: TGTGCCAGCAGTTACTCGAAAGCGGGGATCTACAATGAGCAGTTCTTC.

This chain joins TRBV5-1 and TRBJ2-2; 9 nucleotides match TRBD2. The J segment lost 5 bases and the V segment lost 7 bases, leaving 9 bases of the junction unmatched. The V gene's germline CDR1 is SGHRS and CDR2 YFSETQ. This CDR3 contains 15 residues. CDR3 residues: CASSPGTSITGELFF. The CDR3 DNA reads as TGCGCCAGCTCCCCCGGGACTAGCATAACCGGGGAGCTGTTTTTT.

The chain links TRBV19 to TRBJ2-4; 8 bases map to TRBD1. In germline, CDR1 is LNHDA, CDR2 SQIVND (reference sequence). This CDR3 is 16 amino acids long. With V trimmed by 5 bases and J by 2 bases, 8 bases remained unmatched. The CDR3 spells CASSPGQGSSKNIQYF. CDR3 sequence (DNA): TGTGCCAGTAGTCCTGGACAGGGATCTTCCAAAAACATTCAGTACTTC.

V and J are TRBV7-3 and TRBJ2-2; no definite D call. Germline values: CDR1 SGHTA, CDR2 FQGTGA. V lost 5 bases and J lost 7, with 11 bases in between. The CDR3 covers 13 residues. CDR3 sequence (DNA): TGTGCCAGCAGCGATCAGGCTTACGGGGAGCTGTTTTTT. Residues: CASSDQAYGELFF.

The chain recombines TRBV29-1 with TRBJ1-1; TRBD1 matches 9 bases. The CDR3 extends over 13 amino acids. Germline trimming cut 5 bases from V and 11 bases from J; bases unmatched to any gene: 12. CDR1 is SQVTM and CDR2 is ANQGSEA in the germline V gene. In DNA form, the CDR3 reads TGCAGCGTTTCGGGACAGGGCATGTTAAAGGCTTTCTTT. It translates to CSVSGQGMLKAFF.

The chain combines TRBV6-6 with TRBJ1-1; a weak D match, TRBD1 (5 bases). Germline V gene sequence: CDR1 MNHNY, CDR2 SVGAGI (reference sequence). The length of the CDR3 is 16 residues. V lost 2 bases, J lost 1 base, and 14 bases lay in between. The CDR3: CASSYGQGNRNTEAFF. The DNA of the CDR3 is TGTGCCAGCAGTTACGGGCAGGGTAATAGGAACACTGAAGCTTTCTTT.

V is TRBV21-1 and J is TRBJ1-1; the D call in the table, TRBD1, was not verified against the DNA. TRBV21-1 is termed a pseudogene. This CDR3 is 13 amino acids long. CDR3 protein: CASSTPGQGEAFF. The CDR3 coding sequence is TGTGCCAGCAGCACGCCGGGACAGGGTGAAGCTTTCTTT.

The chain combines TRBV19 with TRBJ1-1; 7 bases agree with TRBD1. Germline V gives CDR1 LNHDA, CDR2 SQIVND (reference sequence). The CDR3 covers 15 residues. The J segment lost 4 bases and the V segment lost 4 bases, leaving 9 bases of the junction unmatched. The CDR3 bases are TGTGCCAGTAGTAAAGGGGGCGCGAGGGTCACTGAAGCTTTCTTT. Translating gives CASSKGGARVTEAFF.

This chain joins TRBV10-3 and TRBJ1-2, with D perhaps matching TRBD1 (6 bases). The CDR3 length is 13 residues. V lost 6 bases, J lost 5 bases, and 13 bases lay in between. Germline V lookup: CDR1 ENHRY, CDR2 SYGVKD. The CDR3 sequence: CAIRPGQTYGYTF. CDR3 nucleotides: TGTGCCATCAGGCCGGGACAAACTTATGGCTACACCTTC.

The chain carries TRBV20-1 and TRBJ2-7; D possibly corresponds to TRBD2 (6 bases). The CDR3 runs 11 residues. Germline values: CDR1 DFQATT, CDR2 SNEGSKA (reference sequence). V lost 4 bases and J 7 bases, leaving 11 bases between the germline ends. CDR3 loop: CSATLAEEQYF. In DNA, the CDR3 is TGCAGTGCTACATTAGCGGAAGAGCAGTACTTC.